These 18 T cell receptor beta chains were sequenced from one sample in a study of CD8 T cells in ankylosing spondylitis. One entry per CDR3 protein results from TCRdb running MiXCR on the 5' RACE reads. The table has around 770,000 distinct CDR3 sequences, 10% to 15% seen once. The antigens for these receptors are not known. Study-wide points: Eight or nine highly homologous variants formed a TCR beta motif that appeared characteristic of ankylosing spondylitis blood.

The specimen sequenced was blood, either unsorted or a sorted T cell fraction (not recorded which). These receptors were obtained from a male donor with ankylosing spondylitis.

This clonotype was detected only a few times. The genes are TRBV20-1 and TRBJ1-1, with D possibly being TRBD1 (6 bases). Trimming shortened V by 2 bases and J by 3 bases, and 10 bases separated the two germline ends. Germline V gene data show CDR1 as DFQATT and CDR2 as SNEGSKA (reference sequence). The CDR3 is 13 residues long. The chain's CDR3 is CSARQRTDTEAFF. The DNA for the CDR3 is TGCAGTGCTAGACAAAGGACAGACACTGAAGCTTTCTTT.

There are many counts of this clonotype. This chain joins TRBV18 and TRBJ1-1; 7 nucleotides align to TRBD1. The V segment lost 3 bases and the J segment 6 bases; nucleotides outside the gene matches: 7. The germline gives CDR1 KGHSH, CDR2 LQKENI. CDR3 length: 14 residues. This CDR3 reads CASSPDTGVPEAFF. Written as DNA, the CDR3 is TGTGCCAGCTCACCCGATACAGGGGTCCCTGAAGCTTTCTTT.

This clonotype was observed a handful of times. This rearrangement joins TRBV20-1 to TRBJ2-7; the match to TRBD2 covers 8 bases. The CDR3 contains 15 residues. The trim removed 3 bases at V and 0 bases at J, leaving 7 bases unmatched. Germline values: CDR1 DFQATT, CDR2 SNEGSKA (reference sequence). The CDR3 DNA follows: TGCAGTGCTAGTCCCGAGCGGGGGAGCTCCTACGAGCAGTACTTC. It translates to CSASPERGSSYEQYF.

The V gene is TRBV6-5, the J gene TRBJ1-6; D is ambiguous. V was shortened by 0 bases and J by 0 bases, with 12 bases between the two germline ends. CDR1 is MNHEY, CDR2 SVGAGI, per germline. The CDR3 is made up of 18 amino acids. This CDR3 is CASSYSREISSYNSPLHF. The CDR3 bases are TGTGCCAGCAGTTACTCGAGGGAAATAAGCTCCTATAATTCACCCCTCCACTTT.

Details on this clonotype: At one end the junction does not follow the germline gene, possibly because of a read error. V and J are TRBV5-1 and TRBJ1-2; a possible D gene is TRBD1 (5 bases). This CDR3 is 14 amino acids long. The germline V gene encodes CDR1 SGHRS and CDR2 YFSETQ. CDR3 sequence reads: CASSLTGGVYGHTF. The CDR3 coding sequence is TGCGCCAGCAGCTTGACTGGGGGGGTCTATGGCCACACCTTC.

This sequence joins TRBV5-1 and TRBJ1-3; D possibly corresponds to TRBD1 (5 bases). Deletions cut 4 bases from V and 1 base from J, with 9 bases between. The V gene's germline CDR1 is SGHRS and CDR2 YFSETQ. The CDR3 extends over 14 amino acids. The CDR3 spells CASSKGASGNTIYF. DNA for the CDR3: TGCGCCAGCAGCAAAGGGGCGTCTGGAAACACCATATATTTT.

This clonotype has only a few counts. The chain joins TRBV6-6 to TRBJ1-4; D call uncertain. Trimming shortened V by 0 bases and J by 11 bases, and 10 bases separated the two germline ends. The CDR3 has 13 amino acids. Germline CDR1 MNHNY, CDR2 SVGAGI (reference sequence). The CDR3 coding sequence is TGTGCCAGCAGTTACTCGACTGGGAGCAAACTGTTTTTT. Protein sequence: CASSYSTGSKLFF.

Only a few counts were recorded for this clonotype. The V gene is TRBV7-2, the J gene TRBJ2-1, with TRBD2 identical over 11 bases. The length of the CDR3 is 16 residues. Germline V gene data show CDR1 as SGHTA and CDR2 as FQGNSA. The V gene end was trimmed by 1 base and the J gene end by 6 bases; junction bases not matched to a gene: 5. Written as DNA, the CDR3 is TGTGCCAGCAGCTTAGGTTCTAGCGGGGGGACCAATGAGCAGTTCTTC. Translation gives CASSLGSSGGTNEQFF.

This clonotype came up a few times. The rearrangement uses TRBV6-1 and TRBJ2-1; TRBD2 might be the D (5 bases). Germline V lookup: CDR1 MNHNS, CDR2 SASEGT. This CDR3 spans 15 amino acids. Between the trimmed V and J ends, which lost 1 base and 0 bases, there was a span of 7 bases. The DNA of the CDR3 is TGTGCCAGCAGTGAAGGTAGCGCCTCCTACAATGAGCAGTTCTTC. Amino acid sequence: CASSEGSASYNEQFF.

This clonotype was seen more than once but under ten times. The J gene is TRBJ2-1, the V gene TRBV5-1; 7 positions match TRBD2. Per germline, CDR1 SGHRS and CDR2 YFSETQ. The CDR3 sequence is 16 residues long. Unmatched junction bases numbered 11, after V lost 3 bases and J lost 5 bases. DNA of the CDR3: TGCGCCAGCAGCTATCTCTTAAGCGGGGCTAACAATGAGCAGTTCTTC. It specifies CASSYLLSGANNEQFF.

The V and J genes are TRBV28 and TRBJ1-6; TRBD1 matches 8 bases. V was pared by 8 bases and J by 4 bases, with 4 bases of the junction left unmatched. CDR3 length: 14 residues. CDR1 is MDHEN, CDR2 SYDVKM, per germline. The CDR3 protein is CASGGQGYNSPLHF. The CDR3 bases are TGTGCCAGCGGAGGACAGGGATATAATTCACCCCTCCACTTT. Looking up the rest from reference TRBV28 and TRBJ1-6 gives the full variable domain: DVKVTQSSRYLVKRTGEKVFLECVQDMDHENMFWYRQDPGLGLRLIYFSYDVKMKEKGDIPEGYSVSREKKERFSLILESASTNQTSMYLCASGGQGYNSPLHFGNGTRLTVT.

This clonotype was seen only a few times. This chain connects TRBV25-1 to TRBJ1-2, with 10 bases matching TRBD1. The CDR3 runs to 15 residues. Germline trimming cut 2 bases from V and 2 bases from J; bases unmatched to any gene: 2. Germline V gene data show CDR1 as MGHDK and CDR2 as SYGVNS. CDR3 coding DNA: TGTGCCAGCAGTGAAGGGACAGGGGTCAACTATGGCTACACCTTC. Its protein product is CASSEGTGVNYGYTF.

This clonotype appeared many times. A read error may produce the germline difference seen at one junction end. The chain employs TRBV12-3 or TRBV12-4 and TRBJ1-3, with 7 bases identical to TRBD1. The CDR3 is made up of 11 amino acids. The CDR3: CASSYRGKLLF. CDR3 coding DNA: TGTGCCAGCAGCTACAGGGGCAAGTTATTATTT.

This clonotype was detected only a few times. V gene TRBV18 combines with J gene TRBJ1-1, with TRBD1 matching 10 bases. The CDR3 has 20 amino acids. The J segment lost 7 bases and the V segment lost 0 bases, leaving 20 bases of the junction unmatched. Germline V gene lookup returns CDR1 KGHSH and CDR2 LQKENI. CDR3 bases: TGTGCCAGCTCACCACCGATTCGGGACAGGGGATTAGGGCTGGGTTTTGAAGCTTTCTTT. As protein: CASSPPIRDRGLGLGFEAFF.

The genes are TRBV6-5 and TRBJ1-4, with D unclear. Germline V gene sequence: CDR1 MNHEY, CDR2 SVGAGI. Trimming removed 0 bases at V and 7 bases at J, with 6 bases between. CDR3 length: 13 residues. The CDR3 DNA follows: TGTGCCAGCAGTTACTCGATCGGTGAAAAACTGTTTTTT. Translation gives CASSYSIGEKLFF.

This clonotype has more than one count but fewer than ten. The gene calls are TRBV15 and TRBJ2-3, with unresolved D. CDR1 and CDR2 from the germline V gene are LNHNV and YYDKDF (reference sequence). This CDR3 region has 13 residues. V lost 4 bases to trimming and J lost 6 bases, with 11 bases between them. The CDR3 protein is CATSMPGGDTQYF. CDR3 DNA: TGTGCCACCAGCATGCCGGGTGGGGATACGCAGTATTTT.

This sequence joins TRBV5-6 and TRBJ1-4; D perhaps matches TRBD1 (6 bases). Germline CDR1 SGHDT, CDR2 YYEEEE. The CDR3 runs 13 residues. Trimming took off 0 bases at V and 7 bases at J, with 7 bases between the two ends. CDR3 bases: TGTGCCAGCAGCTTGGACAGGGCTGAAAAACTGTTTTTT. This translates into CASSLDRAEKLFF.

This clonotype was seen only a few times. The chain joins TRBV4-2 to TRBJ2-1; 11 nucleotides match TRBD2. J gave up 5 bases and V 4 bases, and 4 bases lay outside the gene matches. Germline V gene lookup returns CDR1 LGHNA and CDR2 YNFKEQ. This CDR3 is 15 amino acids long. The CDR3 loop is CASSRLAGPNNEQFF. CDR3 in DNA: TGTGCCAGCAGCCGACTAGCGGGACCGAACAATGAGCAGTTCTTC.